One sample yielded the 23 T cell receptor beta chains listed below, sequenced in a study of identical twins. TCRdb re-called the 5' RACE reads with MiXCR, one entry per CDR3 protein. The data contain hundreds of thousands of distinct CDR3 sequences, roughly an eighth of them singletons. The same specimen was also included in a second study, on yellow fever vaccine responses in identical twins.

The sequenced sample consisted of CD8+ T cells sorted from blood. The source of these receptors is a woman under 30 in good health.

Only a few counts were recorded for this clonotype. This sequence joins TRBV5-5 and TRBJ2-7; no firm D call. Per germline, CDR1 SGHKS and CDR2 YYEKEE (reference sequence). This CDR3 has 16 amino acids. The ends were cut back, 3 bases at V and 3 bases at J, with 19 bases in the middle. This chain's CDR3 is CASSSFDGPNNYEQYV. The DNA for the CDR3 is TGTGCCAGCAGCTCATTCGACGGCCCTAACAACTACGAGCAGTACGTC.

The chain employs TRBV4-1 and TRBJ2-7; 10 bases are shared with TRBD1. The CDR3 sequence is 16 residues long. With V trimmed by 3 bases and J by 3 bases, 8 bases remained unmatched. Germline V lookup: CDR1 MGHRA, CDR2 YSYEKL. The CDR3 coding sequence is TGCGCCAGCAGCCACCTCGGGCGGGACAGGGGCTACGAGCAGTACTTC. Its protein is CASSHLGRDRGYEQYF.

This clonotype was seen a handful of times. The V gene is TRBV7-9, the J gene TRBJ1-1, with D maybe TRBD1 (6 bases). CDR3 length: 13 amino acids. Germline CDR1 SEHNR, CDR2 FQNEAQ (reference sequence). With 4 bases removed from V and 3 bases from J, the gap between germline ends came to 9 bases. CDR3 protein: CASSWGAYTEAFF. As DNA, the CDR3 is TGTGCCAGCAGCTGGGGGGCCTACACTGAAGCTTTCTTT. Looking up the rest from reference TRBV7-9 and TRBJ1-1 gives the full variable domain: DTGVSQNPRHKITKRGQNVTFRCDPISEHNRLYWYRQTLGQGPEFLTYFQNEAQLEKSRLLSDRFSAERPKGSFSTLEIQRTEQGDSAMYLCASSWGAYTEAFFGQGTRLTVV.

This sequence joins TRBV4-1 and TRBJ2-3; a possible D gene is TRBD2 (5 bases). V shed 1 base and J shed 1 base, with 9 bases lying between them. CDR3 length: 15 residues. CDR1 MGHRA and CDR2 YSYEKL come from the germline V gene. In DNA form, the CDR3 reads TGCGCCAGCAGCCAAGGTCACGGGGGCACAGATACGCAGTATTTT. Residues: CASSQGHGGTDTQYF.

This clonotype was found many times. This chain links TRBV12-3 or TRBV12-4 with TRBJ2-7, with D perhaps TRBD1 or TRBD2 (5 bases each). The V gene lost 0 bases and the J gene lost 6 bases, with 6 bases spanning the gap. The CDR3 is 12 residues long. CDR3 DNA sequence: TGTGCCAGCAGTTTAGCGGGGGTCGAGCAGTACGTC. This encodes CASSLAGVEQYV.

This clonotype was seen a few times. This rearrangement joins TRBV13 to TRBJ2-1, with D uncertain. Trimming left V 7 bases short and J 5 bases short, with 12 bases between. CDR3 length equals 13 residues. Germline CDR1 reads PRHDT; CDR2 reads FYEKMQ (reference sequence). The CDR3 region is CASTTDTDNEQFF. In nucleotides, the CDR3 is TGTGCCAGCACGACCGACACCGACAATGAGCAGTTCTTC. The full variable domain, with the rest looked up from reference TRBV13 and TRBJ2-1, is AAGVIQSPRHLIKEKRETATLKCYPIPRHDTVYWYQQGPGQDPQFLISFYEKMQSDKGSIPDRFSAQQFSDYHSELNMSSLELGDSALYFCASTTDTDNEQFFGPGTRLTVL.

For this clonotype: Given the absence of the conserved phenylalanine or tryptophan at the CDR3 end, a read error is likely. This rearrangement joins TRBV2 to TRBJ2-7; D is ambiguous. Germline assignment: CDR1 SNHLY and CDR2 FYNNEI. The CDR3 length is 13 residues. With 3 bases removed from V and 2 bases from J, the gap between germline ends came to 8 bases. The CDR3 region has the DNA TGTGCCAGCAGTGAGGGTGGTACCTACGAGCAGTACTTA. As protein: CASSEGGTYEQYL.

This clonotype has only a few counts. The J gene is TRBJ1-1, the V gene TRBV15; D gene uncertain. There are 12 residues in the CDR3. CDR1 LNHNV and CDR2 YYDKDF come from the germline V gene (reference sequence). The V end lost 0 bases, the J end lost 8 bases, and 7 bases lay between the germline ends. The CDR3 reads CATSRDGEEAFF. The CDR3 DNA reads as TGTGCCACCAGCAGAGATGGGGAGGAAGCTTTCTTT.

This clonotype was observed many times. The V call is TRBV29-1, the J call TRBJ2-7; D is possibly TRBD2 (7 bases). V gave up 0 bases and J gave up 6 bases, with 15 bases separating them. Germline CDR1 is SQVTM and CDR2 is ANQGSEA. This CDR3 is built from 14 residues. The DNA of the CDR3 is TGCAGCGTTGAAGATCAAGGAGGGGGGGTCGAGCAGTACTTC. Encoded protein: CSVEDQGGGVEQYF.

This clonotype has a handful of counts. This chain connects TRBV14 to TRBJ2-1, with D uncertain. The V gene's germline CDR1 is SGHDN and CDR2 FVKESK. The CDR3 is made up of 13 amino acids. Trimming stripped 1 base from V and 10 bases from J, with 11 bases between. The CDR3 nucleotides are TGTGCCAGCAGCCAAGTGGCCTGGGGAGAGCAGTTCTTC. This gives the protein CASSQVAWGEQFF.

This clonotype has just a few counts. The V call is TRBV29-1, the J call TRBJ2-2, with 9 positions matching TRBD2. CDR3 length: 13 residues. CDR1 and CDR2 (germline): SQVTM, ANQGSEA. Germline trimming cut 7 bases from V and 2 bases from J; bases unmatched to any gene: 2. CDR3 bases: TGCAGCGGTAGCGGGAGTAACACCGGGGAGCTGTTTTTT. It is translated as CSGSGSNTGELFF.

This clonotype was recorded many times. The chain links TRBV29-1 to TRBJ1-1, with D tentatively TRBD1 (5 bases). The germline V gene encodes CDR1 SQVTM and CDR2 ANQGSEA. V lost 3 bases and J 12 bases, leaving 14 bases between the germline ends. The CDR3 has 11 amino acids. CDR3 nucleotides: TGCAGCGTTGATAGGGGTTTGGCGACTTTCTTT. As protein: CSVDRGLATFF.

The CDR3 DNA is TGTGCCACCAGCGAAAGACTAGCAGCCCAAGAGACCCAGTACTTC. Its protein is CATSERLAAQETQYF. The chain has TRBV15 and TRBJ2-5; 7 bases agree with TRBD2. Per germline, CDR1 LNHNV and CDR2 YYDKDF (reference sequence). V was pared by 5 bases and J by 1 base, with 7 bases of the junction left unmatched. The CDR3 covers 15 residues. The whole variable domain, remainder taken from reference TRBV15 and TRBJ2-5, is DAMVIQNPRYQVTQFGKPVTLSCSQTLNHNVMYWYQQKSSQAPKLLFHYYDKDFNNEADTPDNFQSRRPNTSFCFLDIRSPGLGDTAMYLCATSERLAAQETQYFGPGTRLLVL.

There are many counts of this clonotype. This sequence joins TRBV9 and TRBJ2-1; D may match TRBD1 or TRBD2 (5 bases each). Germline V lookup: CDR1 SGDLS, CDR2 YYNGEE. The CDR3 sequence is 15 residues long. The V and J ends lost 3 bases and 10 bases respectively, with 20 bases between them. Here the CDR3 DNA reads TGTGCCAGCAGCGAGAGGGACGGAAACACGGGAGAGCAGTTCTTC. It specifies CASSERDGNTGEQFF.

V gene TRBV9 combines with J gene TRBJ1-4, with a tentative D call TRBD1 (5 bases). Germline values: CDR1 SGDLS, CDR2 YYNGEE. The V end was cut by 4 bases, the J end by 7 bases, with 17 bases between. This CDR3 has 15 amino acids. As DNA, the CDR3 is TGTGCCAGCAGCCCTCACAGGTCTGAAGGTGAAAAACTGTTTTTT. This encodes CASSPHRSEGEKLFF.

The V call is TRBV27, the J call TRBJ2-7; 10 bases align to TRBD2. The CDR3 length is 16 residues. After removal of 4 bases from V and 5 bases from J, the junction contained 11 bases not matched to a gene. Germline V gene lookup returns CDR1 MNHEY and CDR2 SMNVEV (reference sequence). CDR3 nucleotide sequence: TGTGCCAGCAGTTCCCGACCAGCGGGAGGGGGGGACGAGCAGTACTTC. Encoded protein: CASSSRPAGGGDEQYF.

This clonotype was seen repeatedly, ten times or more. The chain couples TRBV14 to TRBJ2-2, with 7 bases aligning to TRBD1. This CDR3 is built from 15 residues. Germline CDR1 and CDR2: SGHDN and FVKESK. Germline trimming cut 4 bases from V and 2 bases from J; bases unmatched to any gene: 4. CDR3 amino acids: CASSPRQGNTGELFF. The CDR3 nucleotides are TGTGCCAGCAGCCCAAGACAGGGTAACACCGGGGAGCTGTTTTTT.

This clonotype showed up many times. The rearrangement uses TRBV29-1 and TRBJ2-7; weak D call: TRBD2 (6 bases). The CDR3 is 12 residues long. Trimming removed 4 bases at V and 2 bases at J, with 9 bases between. The germline V gene encodes CDR1 SQVTM and CDR2 ANQGSEA. The chain's CDR3 is CSVVAETYEQYF. As DNA, the CDR3 is TGCAGCGTTGTAGCGGAGACCTACGAGCAGTACTTC.

This clonotype has a handful of counts. This sequence joins TRBV6-1 and TRBJ2-3, with 12 bases matching TRBD2. The CDR3 extends over 16 amino acids. The germline CDR1 and CDR2 sequences are MNHNS and SASEGT. With 5 bases clipped from V and 1 base from J, the junction kept 4 bases outside the gene matches. The CDR3 is CASSLAGGGGTDTQYF. CDR3 in DNA: TGTGCCAGCAGTCTAGCGGGAGGGGGGGGCACAGATACGCAGTATTTT.

The gene calls are TRBV20-1 and TRBJ2-1; 8 bases fit TRBD2. Germline-derived CDR1 and CDR2 are DFQATT and SNEGSKA (reference sequence). The V gene end was trimmed by 0 bases and the J gene end by 9 bases; junction bases not matched to a gene: 7. CDR3 length equals 14 residues. This CDR3 reads CSARDHRGGVEQFF. CDR3 coding DNA: TGCAGTGCTAGAGATCACCGGGGGGGCGTTGAGCAGTTCTTC.

This clonotype was seen more than once but under ten times. J is TRBJ2-1 and V is TRBV10-3; D is ambiguous. This CDR3 has 12 amino acids. Germline values: CDR1 ENHRY, CDR2 SYGVKD. Trimming took 2 bases from V and 8 from J, leaving 7 bases between them. CDR3 nucleotide sequence: TGTGCCATCAGTGAGACTGGGTATGAGCAGTTCTTC. Translating it yields CAISETGYEQFF.

This chain uses TRBV18 with TRBJ2-5; TRBD2 aligns across 10 bases. Germline loops: CDR1 KGHSH, CDR2 LQKENI. The CDR3 spans 19 residues. With 2 bases clipped from V and 2 bases from J, the junction kept 14 bases outside the gene matches. CDR3 coding DNA: TGTGCCAGCTCACCATTCGTAGACCAGCGGGGGGGCCCTCAAGAGACCCAGTACTTC. It codes for CASSPFVDQRGGPQETQYF.

This clonotype was detected only a few times. The V gene is TRBV5-6, the J gene TRBJ2-4; no clear D. Germline V gene sequence: CDR1 SGHDT, CDR2 YYEEEE. V dropped 5 bases and J dropped 3 bases, with 6 bases sitting between them. This CDR3 is built from 12 residues. CDR3 nucleotides: TGTGCCAGCAGTGGTGACAAAAACATTCAGTACTTC. This sequence encodes CASSGDKNIQYF.